This passage covers 5 T cell receptor beta chains from one sample sequenced in a study of T cell responses to AZD1222 COVID-19 vaccine. Clones were read by immunoSEQ multiplex PCR, and TCRdb kept only the in-frame ones, dropping some. The repertoire holds roughly 99,000 clones, with about 92% as singletons. The specimen was peripheral blood, collected 28 days after the second AZD1222 dose. All receptors come from an adult who received the AZD1222 COVID-19 vaccine.

The CDR3 spells CASSISPNSYEQYF. The CDR3 coding sequence is TGTGCCAGTAGTATCTCCCCGAATTCCTACGAGCAGTACTTC. The chain couples TRBV19 to TRBJ2-7, with unresolved D. Trimming shortened V by 3 bases and J by 1 base, and 10 bases separated the two germline ends. CDR1 LNHDA and CDR2 SQIVND come from the germline V gene (reference sequence). This CDR3 comprises 14 residues.

The rearrangement links TRBV6-5 to TRBJ2-7, with 10 bases identical to TRBD2. V was clipped by 2 bases and J by 6 bases; unmatched bases: 4. The CDR3 runs 14 residues. Germline assignment: CDR1 MNHEY and CDR2 SVGAGI. The CDR3 reads CASSYVPSGSEQYF. The CDR3 DNA sequence: TGTGCCAGCAGTTACGTCCCTAGCGGGAGCGAGCAGTACTTC.

This clone was observed a handful of times. The rearrangement uses TRBV7-9 and TRBJ2-7; possibly TRBD1 for D (5 bases). The length of the CDR3 is 15 residues. Germline values: CDR1 SEHNR, CDR2 FQNEAQ (reference sequence). Trimming pared 1 base from V and 3 bases from J, leaving 13 bases between. DNA of the CDR3: TGTGCCAGCAGCTTAGATGCAGGGTCTGGCTACGAGCAGTACTTC. Protein product: CASSLDAGSGYEQYF.

This chain joins TRBV27 and TRBJ2-1; D ambiguous. This CDR3 comprises 14 residues. V was shortened by 2 bases and J by 5 bases, with 10 bases between the two germline ends. Germline assignment: CDR1 MNHEY and CDR2 SMNVEV (reference sequence). CDR3 in amino acids: CASSLPGRDNEQFF. The DNA for the CDR3 is TGTGCCAGCAGTTTACCTGGTCGGGACAATGAGCAGTTCTTC.

V usage is TRBV12-3 or TRBV12-4 and J usage is TRBJ1-1; possibly TRBD1 for D (6 bases). V shed 7 bases and J shed 5 bases, with 14 bases lying between them. There are 13 residues in the CDR3. The CDR3 bases are TGTGCCAGCACACCTACAGGGTGGACTGAAGCTTTCTTT. Translated, it gives CASTPTGWTEAFF.